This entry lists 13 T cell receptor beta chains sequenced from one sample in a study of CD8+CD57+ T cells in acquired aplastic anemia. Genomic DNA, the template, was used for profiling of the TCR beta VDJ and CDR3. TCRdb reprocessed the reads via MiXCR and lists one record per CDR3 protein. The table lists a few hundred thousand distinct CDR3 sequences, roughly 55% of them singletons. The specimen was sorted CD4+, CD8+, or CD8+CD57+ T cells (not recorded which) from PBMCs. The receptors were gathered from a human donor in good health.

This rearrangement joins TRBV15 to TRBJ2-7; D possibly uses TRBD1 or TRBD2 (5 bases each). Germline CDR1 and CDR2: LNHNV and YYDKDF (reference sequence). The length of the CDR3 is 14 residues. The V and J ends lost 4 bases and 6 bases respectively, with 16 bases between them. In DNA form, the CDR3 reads TGTGCCACCAGCATAGGGGACCGGGCAATCGAGCAGTACTTC. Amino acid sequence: CATSIGDRAIEQYF.

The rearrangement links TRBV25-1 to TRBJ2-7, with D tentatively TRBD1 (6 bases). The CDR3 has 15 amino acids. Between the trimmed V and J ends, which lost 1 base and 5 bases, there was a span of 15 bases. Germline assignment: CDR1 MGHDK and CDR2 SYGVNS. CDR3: CASSESFQGIDEQYF. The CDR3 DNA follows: TGTGCCAGCAGTGAATCGTTTCAGGGGATCGACGAGCAGTACTTC.

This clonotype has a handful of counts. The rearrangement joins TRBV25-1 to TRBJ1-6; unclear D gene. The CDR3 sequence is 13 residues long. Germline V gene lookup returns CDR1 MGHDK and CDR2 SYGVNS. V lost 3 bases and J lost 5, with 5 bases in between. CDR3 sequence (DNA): TGTGCCAGCAGTGATATGAATAATTCACCCCTCCACTTT. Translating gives CASSDMNNSPLHF. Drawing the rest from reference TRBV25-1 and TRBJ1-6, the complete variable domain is EADIYQTPRYLVIGTGKKITLECSQTMGHDKMYWYQQDPGMELHLIHYSYGVNSTEKGDLSSESTVSRIRTEHFPLTLESARPSHTSQYLCASSDMNNSPLHFGNGTRLTVT.

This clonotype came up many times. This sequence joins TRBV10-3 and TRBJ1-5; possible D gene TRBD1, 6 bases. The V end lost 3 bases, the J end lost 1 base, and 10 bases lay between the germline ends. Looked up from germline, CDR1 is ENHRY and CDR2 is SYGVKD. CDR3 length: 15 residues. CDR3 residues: CAISDLDRSNQPQHF. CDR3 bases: TGTGCCATCAGTGACTTAGACAGGAGCAATCAGCCCCAGCATTTT.

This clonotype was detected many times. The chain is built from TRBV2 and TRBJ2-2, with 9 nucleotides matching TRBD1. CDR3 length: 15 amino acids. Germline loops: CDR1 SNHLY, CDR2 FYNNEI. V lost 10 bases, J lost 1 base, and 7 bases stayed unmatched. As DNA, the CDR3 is TGTGCCACTTTCCCGGGACAGGGGAACACCGGGGAGCTGTTTTTT. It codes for CATFPGQGNTGELFF.

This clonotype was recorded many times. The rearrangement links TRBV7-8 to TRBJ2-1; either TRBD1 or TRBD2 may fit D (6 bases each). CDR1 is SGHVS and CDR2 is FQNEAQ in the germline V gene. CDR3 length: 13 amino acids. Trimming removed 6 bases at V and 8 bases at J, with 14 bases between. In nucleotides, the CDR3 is TGTGCCAGCAGGGAGGGGGTAAGCTATGAGCAGTTCTTC. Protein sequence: CASREGVSYEQFF.

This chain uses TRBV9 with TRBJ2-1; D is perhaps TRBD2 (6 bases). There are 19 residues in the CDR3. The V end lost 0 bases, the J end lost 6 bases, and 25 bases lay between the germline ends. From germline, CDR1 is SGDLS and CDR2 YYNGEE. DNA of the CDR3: TGTGCCAGCAGCGTAGCGCCTAGCGTTGAAGATGCTGGGGTCAATGAGCAGTTCTTC. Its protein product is CASSVAPSVEDAGVNEQFF.

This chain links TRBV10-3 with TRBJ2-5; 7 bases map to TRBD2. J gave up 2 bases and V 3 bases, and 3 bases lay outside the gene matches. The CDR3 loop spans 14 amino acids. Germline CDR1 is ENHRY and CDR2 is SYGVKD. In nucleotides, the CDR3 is TGTGCCATCAGTGATACGGGGGGACAAGAGACCCAGTACTTC. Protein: CAISDTGGQETQYF.

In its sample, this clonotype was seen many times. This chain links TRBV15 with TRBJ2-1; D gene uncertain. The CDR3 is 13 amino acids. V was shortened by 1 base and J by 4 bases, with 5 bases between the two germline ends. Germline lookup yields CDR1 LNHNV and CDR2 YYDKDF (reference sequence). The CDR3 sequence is CATSRAQYNEQFF. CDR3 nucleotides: TGTGCCACCAGCAGAGCCCAGTACAATGAGCAGTTCTTC.

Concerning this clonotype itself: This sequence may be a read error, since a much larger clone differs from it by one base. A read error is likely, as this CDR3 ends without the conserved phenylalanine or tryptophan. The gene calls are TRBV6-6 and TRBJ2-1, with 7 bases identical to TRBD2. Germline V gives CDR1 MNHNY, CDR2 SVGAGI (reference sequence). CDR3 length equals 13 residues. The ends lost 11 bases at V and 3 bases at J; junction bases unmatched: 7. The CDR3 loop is CAVASGDYNEQFL. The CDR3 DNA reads TGTGCCGTCGCTAGCGGTGACTACAATGAGCAGTTCCTC.

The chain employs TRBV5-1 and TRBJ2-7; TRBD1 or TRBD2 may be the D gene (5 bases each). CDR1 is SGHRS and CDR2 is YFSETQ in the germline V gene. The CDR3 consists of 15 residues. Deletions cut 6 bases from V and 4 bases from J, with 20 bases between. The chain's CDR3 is CASKLGTSDTYEQYF. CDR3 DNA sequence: TGCGCCAGCAAGTTGGGGACGTCCGATACTTACGAGCAGTACTTC.

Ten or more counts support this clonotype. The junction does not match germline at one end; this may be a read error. In nucleotides, the CDR3 is TGCAGTGCGAGAGACCAAGGCCCTAACTATGGCTACACCTTC. Encoded protein: CSARDQGPNYGYTF. The V and J genes are TRBV20-1 and TRBJ1-2; D not resolved. The CDR3 consists of 14 residues. CDR1 DFQATT and CDR2 SNEGSKA come from the germline V gene (reference sequence).

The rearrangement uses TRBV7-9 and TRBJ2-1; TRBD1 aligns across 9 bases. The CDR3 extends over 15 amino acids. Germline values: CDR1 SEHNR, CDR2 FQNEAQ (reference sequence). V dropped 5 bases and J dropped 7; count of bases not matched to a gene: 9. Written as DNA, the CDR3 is TGTGCCAGCAGCGAGCGACAGGGGGTTAGGAATGAGCAGTTCTTC. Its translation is CASSERQGVRNEQFF.